This is a list of T cell receptor beta chains from one sample in a study of response to subunit inactivated influenza vaccine. TCRdb fed the RT-PCR reads into MiXCR, producing one record per CDR3 protein. The sample shows about 540,000 distinct CDR3 sequences, roughly 25% of them seen only once. These data were likewise used in another study, on T cells expressing NK-cell markers.

The sample in question was CD4+ T cells sorted from PBMCs, obtained 11 to 12 days after vaccination. The source is a man in his forties or fifties who received an inactivated influenza vaccine. Each CDR3 is given with its conserved first and last residue. Fields, in order: D gene, V gene, CDR3 protein. The D gene is left open where the match is weak.

- | TRBV28 | CASSLPIETQYF
- | TRBV18 | CASSPGRVYGYTF
- | TRBV21-1 | CASSKAKRARDEQFF
TRBD2 | TRBV28 | CASSFALDLIAGSSYEQYF
- | TRBV18 | CASSPKTANTEAFF
- | TRBV4-3 | CASSQREPGDTQYF
- | TRBV2 | CASGALSYEQYF
TRBD2 | TRBV9 | CASSSDSGRATDTQYF
- | TRBV20-1 | CSARERRLQETQYF
TRBD1 | TRBV27 | CASRIQGNGEQYF
- | TRBV20-1 | CSARKGANVLTF
TRBD1 | TRBV28 | CASRIQGHEQYF
TRBD2 | TRBV29-1 | CSVEDRLAGVGNEQFF
TRBD2 | TRBV6-2/TRBV6-3 | CASSFRGLAGGLQGSSNEQFF
TRBD1 | TRBV11-2 | CASSAAQGGYEQYF
- | TRBV20-1 | CSARNEGGGNQPQHF
- | TRBV6-5 | CASSYTRAPNEKLFF
- | TRBV7-9 | CASSGGRTVYADTQYF
- | TRBV29-1 | CSVETGQGEQYF
TRBD1 | TRBV30 | CAWSVRGRGRIGQPQHF
- | TRBV20-1 | CSARGQLNTEASF
- | TRBV5-5 | CASSRDTRYTEAFF
TRBD1 | TRBV4-1 | CASSQFPRDRVSYNEQFF
- | TRBV28 | CASSLPPSGRQGNQPQHF
TRBD1 | TRBV29-1 | CSAFQGGSAFF
TRBD2 | TRBV11-2 | CASSLHAGLAGADTQYF
- | TRBV20-1 | CSAKAPPMRF
- | TRBV3-1 | CASSQGRGRYSSYNEQFF
TRBD2 | TRBV7-2 | CASSLTSGGAVTQYF
- | TRBV20-1 | CSARTGGGSPLHF
TRBD1 | TRBV7-9 | CASSRGGGEQYF
TRBD1 | TRBV28 | CASTPGQGLTGELFF
- | TRBV7-6 | CASSRTPNQPQHF
TRBD2 | TRBV20-1 | CSARHPSGQETQYF
TRBD1 | TRBV24-1 | CATSDSAGGYEQYF
- | TRBV6-1 | CASSEAGRTQYF
- | TRBV15 | CATSSPVGLSYNEQFF
TRBD2 | TRBV5-1 | CASSLVAGVEYNEQFF
- | TRBV7-9 | CASSHGTFSYEQYF
- | TRBV10-1 | CASSEPGNTGELFF
- | TRBV20-1 | CSASDGTHQETQYF
TRBD1 | TRBV12-3/TRBV12-4 | CASENRGLGNTIYF
- | TRBV12-3/TRBV12-4 | CASRLPGSPIYF